The T cell receptor beta chain described here comes from a study of blood T cell repertoires in COVID-19. For the study at large: Specimens from acute and convalescent COVID-19 originated in the United States, Italy and Spain.

Per the original data handling: It was from reference gene primer amplification that nucleated cell counts were estimated. Profiled with immunoSEQ multiplex PCR; TCRdb holds only in-frame clones, not every one. The DNA was the basis for D and trimming; V, J and clone size are from that table. Here the sample spans around 330,000 clones, around 85% being singletons. Living in 24 US areas, the participants were between 18 and 89 years of age. Clinical history as reported by participants underpinned cohort assignment. Trimming pared 7 bases from V and 3 bases from J, leaving 17 bases between. The CDR3 has 15 amino acids. CDR1 and CDR2 (germline): SNHLY, FYNNEI.

Sequencing was done on a sample of PBMCs or T cells enriched from blood (not recorded which). The receptor was derived from a woman in her twenties or thirties who had been exposed to COVID-19. The chain is built from TRBV2 and TRBJ2-3, with D possibly TRBD1 on 5 matching bases. The CDR3 loop reads CASTVRQPRTDTQYF. CDR3 coding DNA: TGTGCCAGCACCGTCCGACAGCCGAGGACAGATACGCAGTATTTT.